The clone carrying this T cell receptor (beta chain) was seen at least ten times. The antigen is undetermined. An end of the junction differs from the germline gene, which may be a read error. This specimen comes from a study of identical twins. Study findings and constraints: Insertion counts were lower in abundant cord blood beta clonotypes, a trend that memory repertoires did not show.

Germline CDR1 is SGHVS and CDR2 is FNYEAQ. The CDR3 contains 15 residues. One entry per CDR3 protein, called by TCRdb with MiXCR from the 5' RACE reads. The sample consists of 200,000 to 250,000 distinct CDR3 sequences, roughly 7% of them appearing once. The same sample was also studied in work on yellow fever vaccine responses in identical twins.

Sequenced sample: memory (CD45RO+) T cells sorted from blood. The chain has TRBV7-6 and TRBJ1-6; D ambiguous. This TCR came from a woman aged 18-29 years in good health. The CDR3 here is CASSLETVGLSPLHF. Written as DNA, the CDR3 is TGTGCCAGCAGTTTAGAGACTGTGGGCCTTTCACCCCTCCACTTT. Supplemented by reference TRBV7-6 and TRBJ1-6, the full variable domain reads GAGVSQSPRYKVTKRGQDVALRCDPISGHVSLYWYRQALGQGPEFLTYFNYEAQQDKSGLPNDRFSAERPEGSISTLTIQRTEQRDSAMYRCASSLETVGLSPLHFGNGTRLTVT.